The rows below give T cell receptor beta chains drawn from one sample of a study of T cells expressing NK-cell markers. TCRdb processed the 5' RACE reads again and assigns one entry to each CDR3 protein, with no DNA. The sample has 150,000 or so distinct CDR3 sequences. Sequencing input: blood T cells: a sorted CD56 or NKG2C T cell subset, CD4+ or CD8+ T cells, or bulk PBMC T cells (not recorded which). The receptors originated from a woman aged 18 to 75 in good health. Each CDR3 is given with its conserved first and last residue.

TRBV3-1	TRBJ2-7	CASSPGLAAPYEQYF
TRBV27	TRBJ1-5	CASSFRDSNQPQHF
TRBV12-3/TRBV12-4	TRBJ2-7	CASSLFGSYEQYF
TRBV7-3	TRBJ2-2	CASRSDVTGELFF
TRBV2	TRBJ1-6	CASSAGIRNSPLHF
TRBV11-2	TRBJ2-1	CASSFTSGRALNSEQFF
TRBV5-1	TRBJ2-5	CASSLLSGGGQETQYF
TRBV5-6	TRBJ2-7	CASSLVGHLYEQYF
TRBV12-3/TRBV12-4	TRBJ1-1	CASSLGLGISSEAFF
TRBV11-1	TRBJ1-1	CASSLTPWAGRVMNTEAFF
TRBV20-1	TRBJ2-5	CSAEVAGGETQYF
TRBV29-1	TRBJ1-4	CSVDAPGTLFF
TRBV7-9	TRBJ1-6	CASSSPQSTGIRSPLHF
TRBV6-1	TRBJ1-6	CASSLDDNSPLHF
TRBV12-3/TRBV12-4	TRBJ1-6	CASSWGTGYNSPLHF
TRBV18	TRBJ1-1	CASSPPGRSNTEAFF
TRBV9	TRBJ2-5	CASSSGQKETQYF
TRBV5-6	TRBJ1-5	CASSLFGNQPQHF
TRBV5-1	TRBJ2-7	CASGEGRTYEQYF
TRBV4-2	TRBJ1-3	CASSQVMGGSDTIYF
TRBV20-1	TRBJ1-1	CSASVGGVYTEAFF
TRBV20-1	TRBJ1-2	CSARDSGRNYGYTF